This entry is about one TCR beta chain. Clinical history as reported by participants underpinned cohort assignment. The data were taken from a study of blood T cell repertoires in COVID-19. Study details: Acute and convalescent COVID-19 samples came from the United States, Italy and Spain.

Measured with immunoSEQ multiplex PCR; TCRdb has only the in-frame clones, and not every one. The table has a few hundred thousand clones, 75% to 90% seen once; the top ten hold under 3.5%. The CDR3 has 15 amino acids. Trimming at V came to 4 bases and at J to 5 bases, leaving 8 bases not matched to a gene. Germline V gene lookup returns CDR1 KGHDR and CDR2 SFDVKD. The chain carries TRBV24-1 and TRBJ2-5, with 8 bases identical to TRBD1. The receptor comes from a woman between 18 and 30 years old in a cohort exposed to, infected with or recovered from COVID-19 (not recorded which). Specimen: PBMCs or T cells enriched from blood (not recorded which). CDR3 sequence (DNA): TGTGCCACCAGTGACCCCAGGGGGCGAGGGGAGACCCAGTACTTC. It codes for CATSDPRGRGETQYF.